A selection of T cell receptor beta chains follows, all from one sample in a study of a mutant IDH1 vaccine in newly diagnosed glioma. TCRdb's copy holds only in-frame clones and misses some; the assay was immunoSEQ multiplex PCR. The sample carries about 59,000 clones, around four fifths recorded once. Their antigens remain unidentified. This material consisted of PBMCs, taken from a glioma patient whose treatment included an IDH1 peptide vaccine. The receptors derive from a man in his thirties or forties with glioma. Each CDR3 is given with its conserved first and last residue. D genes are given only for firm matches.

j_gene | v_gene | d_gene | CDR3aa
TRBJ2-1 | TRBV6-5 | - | CASSLQGYYNEQFF
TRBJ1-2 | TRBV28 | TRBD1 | CASTQDRGIGGYTF
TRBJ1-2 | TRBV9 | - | CASSVDARGPNYGYTF
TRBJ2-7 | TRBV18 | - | CASSLAGSYEQYF
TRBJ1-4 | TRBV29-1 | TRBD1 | CSGRGLTNEKLFF
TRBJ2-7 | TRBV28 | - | CASSLLGDPSSYEQYF
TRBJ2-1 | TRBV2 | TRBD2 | CASRAGRGGYNEQFF
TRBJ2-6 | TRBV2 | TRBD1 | CASSRRFGQGISGANVLTF
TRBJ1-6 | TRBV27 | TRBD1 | CASSSLPGTGNSPLHF
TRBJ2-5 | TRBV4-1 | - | CASSQYPVGLGVGLTQYF
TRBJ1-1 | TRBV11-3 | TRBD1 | CASSLEGTVNTEAFF
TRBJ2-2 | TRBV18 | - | CASSGKANTGELFF
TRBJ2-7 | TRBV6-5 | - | CASSPSDYYEQYF
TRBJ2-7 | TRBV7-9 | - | CASSGGRGRKSSYEQYF
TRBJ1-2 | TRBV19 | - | CASIQDSLAPNYGYTF
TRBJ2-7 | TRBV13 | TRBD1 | CASSSPGTGPTNEQYF
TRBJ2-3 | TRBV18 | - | CASSSTDNSHGGTDTQYF
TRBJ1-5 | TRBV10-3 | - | CAIRDTSNQPQHF
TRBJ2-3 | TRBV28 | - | CASSSPPVSGDTQYF
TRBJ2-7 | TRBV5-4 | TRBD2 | CASSPIPGLAGTYEQYF
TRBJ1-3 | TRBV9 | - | CASSRRQMLGFSSGNTIYF
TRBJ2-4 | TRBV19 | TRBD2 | CASSFSGGVLSLAKNIQYF
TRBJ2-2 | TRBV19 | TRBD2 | CASRGLAGDTGELFF
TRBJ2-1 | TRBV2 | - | CASKQSSYNEQFF
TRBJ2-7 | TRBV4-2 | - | CASSQVSGGVYEQYF
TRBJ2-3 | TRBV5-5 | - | CASSFNIDSTDTQYF
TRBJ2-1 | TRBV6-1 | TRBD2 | CASSGNTGTTQNEQFF
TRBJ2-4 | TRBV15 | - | CATSSLELAKNIQYF
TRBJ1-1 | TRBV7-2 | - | CASRLRMNTEAFF
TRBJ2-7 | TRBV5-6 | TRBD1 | CASSHAGTGPSYEQYF
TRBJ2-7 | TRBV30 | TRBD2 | CAWSAGGRGYF
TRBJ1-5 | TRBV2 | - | CASRSEGDQPQHF
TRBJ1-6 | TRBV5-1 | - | CASSLGQGSSPLHF
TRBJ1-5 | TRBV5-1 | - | CASSSGPSTGFQPQHF
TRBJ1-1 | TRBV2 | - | CASTWTDWNTEAFF
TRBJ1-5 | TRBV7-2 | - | CASSLRGGQQPQHF
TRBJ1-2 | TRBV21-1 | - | CASPWPHRDRRYYGYTF
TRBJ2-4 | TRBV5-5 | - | CASSPSPLLDIQYF
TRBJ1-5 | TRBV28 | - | CASSLIGSVQPQHF
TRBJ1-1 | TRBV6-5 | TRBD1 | CASTPVGQVNTEAFF
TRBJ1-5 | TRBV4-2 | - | CASSQEDSLSNQPQHF
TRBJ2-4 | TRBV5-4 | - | CASSEGEGRKNIQYF
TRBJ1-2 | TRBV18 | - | CASSPPALANYGYTF
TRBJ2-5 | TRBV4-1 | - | CASSQFVLGTETQYF
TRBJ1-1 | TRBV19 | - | CASSIDLLGTEAFF
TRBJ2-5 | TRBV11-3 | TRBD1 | CASSRDRGETQYF
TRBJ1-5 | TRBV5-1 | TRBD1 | CASSIGTGDGQPQHF
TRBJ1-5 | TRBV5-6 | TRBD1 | CASSPSGTGVNQPQHF
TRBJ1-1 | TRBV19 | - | CASTLRGVEAFF
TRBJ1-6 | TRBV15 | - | CATSRVRIVPSPLHF
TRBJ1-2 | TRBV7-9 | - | CASSLLSRESYGYTF
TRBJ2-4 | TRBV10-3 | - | CAISDIPPGVASIQYF
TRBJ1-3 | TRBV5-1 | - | CASSLEASSGNTIYF